The 17 T cell receptor beta chains in this list originate from one sample, sequenced in a study of graft-versus-host responses after intestinal transplantation. Using immunoSEQ multiplex PCR, the repertoire was profiled, and TCRdb retains in-frame clones only, with some absent. The sample includes 9,500 to 15,000 clones, 70% to 80% of them seen just once. Graft samples were processed, releasing intraepithelial and lamina propria lymphocytes. This material consisted of ileum tissue, taken 142 days after intestinal transplantation. Source of these receptors: a human patient who received an intestinal transplant, so some T cells may come from the graft donor.

This clone was seen a handful of times. CDR3 sequence reads: CAWREGGTDTQYF. The CDR3 DNA reads TGTGCCTGGAGAGAGGGGGGCACAGATACGCAGTATTTT. The V and J genes are TRBV30 and TRBJ2-3, with D possibly matching TRBD1 (6 bases). CDR1 is GTSNPN, CDR2 SVGIG, per germline (reference sequence). The CDR3 sequence is 13 residues long. V was cut by 3 bases and J by 1 base, with 8 bases left in between.

The rearrangement uses TRBV10-3 and TRBJ2-3; TRBD2 matches at 10 bases. The J segment lost 8 bases and the V segment lost 5 bases, leaving 13 bases of the junction unmatched. Germline CDR1 reads ENHRY; CDR2 reads SYGVKD. The CDR3 sequence is 16 residues long. This CDR3 is CAISSGGALFVGTQYF. The CDR3 region has the DNA TGTGCCATCAGTAGCGGGGGGGCGCTATTCGTTGGTACGCAGTATTTT.

In its sample, this clone was seen a few times. The chain couples TRBV5-6 to TRBJ2-2; the D is unclear. V lost 2 bases, J lost 1 base, and 9 bases lay in between. Germline values: CDR1 SGHDT, CDR2 YYEEEE. The CDR3 extends over 15 amino acids. The CDR3 loop reads CASSFSIRNTGELFF. CDR3 coding DNA: TGTGCCAGCAGCTTCAGTATCCGGAACACCGGGGAGCTGTTTTTT.

The chain combines TRBV9 with TRBJ2-1; 9 nucleotides agree with TRBD2. This CDR3 is 14 amino acids long. Losses at the gene ends were 6 bases for V and 6 bases for J; bases not matched to a gene: 7. Germline-derived CDR1 and CDR2 are SGDLS and YYNGEE. This chain's CDR3 is CASTPGGGGNEQFF. Here the CDR3 DNA reads TGTGCCAGCACCCCGGGCGGGGGGGGCAATGAGCAGTTCTTC.

This clone came up a few times. This chain links TRBV27 with TRBJ2-1; 11 nucleotides match TRBD2. Germline CDR1 MNHEY, CDR2 SMNVEV (reference sequence). Trimming took 6 bases from V and 10 from J; bases not matched to a gene: 14. This CDR3 comprises 16 residues. In DNA, the CDR3 is TGTGCCAGCAGCTCATTACTAGCGGGAGTAGGAAGGGAGCAGTTCTTC. This encodes CASSSLLAGVGREQFF.

This sequence joins TRBV30 and TRBJ1-6, with 8 bases fitting TRBD1. The junction had 4 bases not matched to a gene; V was cut back by 4 bases and J by 2 bases. CDR3 size: 15 residues. Germline V CDR1 and CDR2: GTSNPN, SVGIG (reference sequence). The CDR3 region has the DNA TGTGCCTGGATTAGGGACAGGACCTATAATTCACCCCTCCACTTT. Residues: CAWIRDRTYNSPLHF.

A single count supports this clone. This chain joins TRBV6-4 and TRBJ1-3; TRBD1 agrees at 7 bases. In germline, CDR1 is MRHNA, CDR2 SNTAGT. CDR3 length: 15 amino acids. Unmatched junction bases numbered 10, after V lost 8 bases and J lost 3 bases. The CDR3 loop is CASSLTGSCGNTIYF. In DNA, the CDR3 is TGTGCCAGCTCCTTGACAGGGAGCTGTGGAAACACCATATATTTT.

This clone was counted only a few times. The rearrangement joins TRBV19 to TRBJ2-7; 10 bases are a match to TRBD1. Looked up from germline, CDR1 is LNHDA and CDR2 is SQIVND (reference sequence). The trim removed 10 bases at V and 4 bases at J, leaving 10 bases unmatched. The CDR3 sequence is 14 residues long. This CDR3 is CATKPGQGMYEQYF. The CDR3 nucleotides read TGTGCCACAAAACCGGGACAGGGGATGTACGAGCAGTACTTC.

The chain carries TRBV19 and TRBJ2-7, with D uncertain. Between the trimmed V and J ends, which lost 7 bases and 0 bases, there was a span of 10 bases. Germline V gene data show CDR1 as LNHDA and CDR2 as SQIVND (reference sequence). This CDR3 comprises 13 residues. DNA of the CDR3: TGTGCCAGTAAGAAAGCCGCCTCCTACGAGCAGTACTTC. The encoded protein is CASKKAASYEQYF.

This clone was observed a single time. The rearrangement links TRBV7-9 to TRBJ2-5, with D possibly TRBD2 on 6 matching bases. Germline V gene data show CDR1 as SEHNR and CDR2 as FQNEAQ (reference sequence). The V and J ends lost 3 bases and 3 bases respectively, with 8 bases between them. This CDR3 has 13 amino acids. CDR3 bases: TGTGCCAGCAGCTTGCGCGGGGAAGAGACCCAGTACTTC. Protein sequence: CASSLRGEETQYF. Variable domain in full (rest from reference TRBV7-9 and TRBJ2-5): DTGVSQNPRHKITKRGQNVTFRCDPISEHNRLYWYRQTLGQGPEFLTYFQNEAQLEKSRLLSDRFSAERPKGSFSTLEIQRTEQGDSAMYLCASSLRGEETQYFGPGTRLLVL.

CDR3 DNA sequence: TGTGCCAGTAGACGGACAGGGGGGCAGCCCCAGCATTTT. Residues: CASRRTGGQPQHF. V gene TRBV19 combines with J gene TRBJ1-5; 10 bases fit TRBD1. The V gene's germline CDR1 is LNHDA and CDR2 SQIVND (reference sequence). This CDR3 has 13 residues. Trimming removed 6 bases from V and 7 bases from J; junction bases left unmatched: 3. Full variable domain (outside the CDR3, taken from reference TRBV19 and TRBJ1-5): DGGITQSPKYLFRKEGQNVTLSCEQNLNHDAMYWYRQDPGQGLRLIYYSQIVNDFQKGDIAEGYSVSREKKESFPLTVTSAQKNPTAFYLCASRRTGGQPQHFGDGTRLSIL.

V gene TRBV28 combines with J gene TRBJ2-7, with D maybe TRBD2 (6 bases). This CDR3 has 15 residues. CDR1 MDHEN and CDR2 SYDVKM come from the germline V gene. With 5 bases removed from V and 2 bases from J, the gap between germline ends came to 16 bases. The DNA for the CDR3 is TGTGCCAGCAGTCGTCTCGGGGGTGGGGCCTACGAGCAGTACTTC. Its translation is CASSRLGGGAYEQYF.

The chain is built from TRBV11-2 and TRBJ2-3; 11 bases map to TRBD2. The trim removed 5 bases at V and 5 bases at J, leaving 6 bases unmatched. The CDR3 runs 15 residues. Germline assignment: CDR1 SGHAT and CDR2 FQNNGV. The CDR3 loop is CASSVTSGGGDTQYF. CDR3 sequence (DNA): TGTGCCAGCAGCGTTACTAGCGGGGGAGGAGATACGCAGTATTTT.

In this sample, this clone turned up a few times. This chain connects TRBV11-2 to TRBJ2-7; 9 positions match TRBD2. Germline V gene lookup returns CDR1 SGHAT and CDR2 FQNNGV. This CDR3 contains 13 residues. V shed 11 bases and J 5 bases; nucleotides not matched to a gene: 10. The CDR3 DNA reads as TGTGCCGCGACGTGGCGGGGGGGCGACGAGCAGTACTTC. Translating gives CAATWRGGDEQYF.

J is TRBJ2-7 and V is TRBV28; D call uncertain. The germline V gene encodes CDR1 MDHEN and CDR2 SYDVKM. V was shortened by 3 bases and J by 0 bases, with 9 bases between the two germline ends. This CDR3 is 14 amino acids long. The CDR3 nucleotides read TGTGCCAGCAGTTTCTTTCTGCGCTCCTACGAGCAGTACTTC. It yields the protein CASSFFLRSYEQYF.

Written as DNA, the CDR3 is TGTGCCAGCAGTGAATCCGGGGGTGGGTCCTACGAGCAGTACTTC. Protein sequence: CASSESGGGSYEQYF. The chain couples TRBV6-1 to TRBJ2-7; D is perhaps TRBD2 (6 bases). This CDR3 region has 15 residues. V was cut by 2 bases and J by 1 base, with 12 bases left in between. Per germline, CDR1 MNHNS and CDR2 SASEGT.

CDR3 coding DNA: TGTGCCAGCAGCTTTACTGGGACAAGTCGAAACACCATATATTTT. Protein sequence: CASSFTGTSRNTIYF. V usage is TRBV7-9 and J usage is TRBJ1-3; maybe TRBD1 (6 bases). The CDR3 totals 15 residues. V lost 3 bases and J lost 5, with 14 bases in between. Looked up from germline, CDR1 is SEHNR and CDR2 is FQNEAQ (reference sequence).